Sequencing of this T cell receptor (beta chain) was carried out in a study of blood T cell repertoires in COVID-19. The wider study: Researchers got acute and convalescent COVID-19 samples from the United States, Italy and Spain. The analysed material was cDNA or gDNA that came from T cells, B-cell-depleted T cells, or PBMCs.

Under the authors' procedure: Estimated nucleated cell counts came from reference gene primer amplification. The assay was immunoSEQ multiplex PCR, and TCRdb's table has in-frame clones only and misses some. V, J and clone size are taken as reported in that table, and D and trimming were inferred from the DNA itself. The table shows about 180,000 clones, with over 75% occurring only once. The V gene's germline CDR1 is MNHEY and CDR2 SVGAGI. This CDR3 is 15 amino acids long. The V end was cut by 6 bases, the J end by 1 base, with 14 bases between. This rearrangement joins TRBV6-5 to TRBJ2-3, with D possibly matching TRBD1 (6 bases). This TCR was recovered from a man between 65 and 80 years old with active or convalescent COVID-19. Sequencing input: peripheral blood. The CDR3 coding sequence is TGTGCCAGCAGCGCTAGGGACATAGGCACAGATACGCAGTATTTT. Residues: CASSARDIGTDTQYF.